Presented here are 5 T cell receptor beta chains from one specimen sequenced in a study of a mutant IDH1 vaccine in newly diagnosed glioma. Time point specified: baseline, week 1 (first vaccination visit). Noted treatment: pre-vaccination baseline after standard-of-care therapy. TCRdb's table, derived via immunoSEQ multiplex PCR, lists solely in-frame clones and lacks some. The top ten hold about 2.2% of the sample, which has around 50,000 clones, roughly 90% seen once. The specimen comprised PBMCs, sampled from a glioma patient treated with radiotherapy, temozolomide or both. The receptors were gathered from a man aged 40-49 years with glioma.

The rearrangement joins TRBV2 to TRBJ2-7, with D uncertain. V dropped 4 bases and J dropped 5 bases, with 9 bases sitting between them. The CDR3 extends over 12 amino acids. CDR1 and CDR2 (germline): SNHLY, FYNNEI. CDR3 amino acids: CASSAFNNEQYF. The CDR3 DNA is TGTGCCAGCAGTGCCTTCAATAACGAGCAGTACTTC.

The CDR3 sequence is CASSPNGGREDEQYF. The CDR3 bases are TGTGCCAGCAGCCCTAACGGGGGCAGGGAGGATGAGCAGTACTTC. The chain uses TRBV9 and TRBJ2-7; possibly TRBD1 or TRBD2 for D (6 bases each). The CDR3 is 15 residues long. V shed 4 bases and J shed 7 bases, with 21 bases lying between them. Germline lookup yields CDR1 SGDLS and CDR2 YYNGEE.

This clone was seen just once. The rearrangement uses TRBV5-1 and TRBJ1-1; 7 bases map to TRBD1. Germline V gene data show CDR1 as SGHRS and CDR2 as YFSETQ. The CDR3 totals 13 residues. Germline trimming cut 3 bases from V and 8 bases from J; bases unmatched to any gene: 7. The DNA for the CDR3 is TGCGCCAGCAGCTCGGGACAGCCCGGGGAAGCTTTCTTT. This gives the protein CASSSGQPGEAFF.

J is TRBJ1-4 and V is TRBV7-9; 12 bases align to TRBD1. V trimming: 5 bases; J trimming: 11 bases; junction bases outside the gene matches: 6. Germline V gene sequence: CDR1 SEHNR, CDR2 FQNEAQ (reference sequence). There are 14 residues in the CDR3. In DNA, the CDR3 is TGTGCCAGCAGCCCATGGGACAGGGGGCGGAAACTGTTTTTT. Its protein is CASSPWDRGRKLFF.

This clone has more than one count but fewer than ten. This sequence joins TRBV6-5 and TRBJ2-3; D possibly corresponds to TRBD1 (5 bases). Germline V lookup: CDR1 MNHEY, CDR2 SVGAGI. V was pared by 4 bases and J by 6 bases, with 8 bases between. This CDR3 spans 12 amino acids. CDR3 in amino acids: CASSSQGDTQYF. The CDR3 bases are TGTGCCAGCAGTTCCCAGGGTGATACGCAGTATTTT.